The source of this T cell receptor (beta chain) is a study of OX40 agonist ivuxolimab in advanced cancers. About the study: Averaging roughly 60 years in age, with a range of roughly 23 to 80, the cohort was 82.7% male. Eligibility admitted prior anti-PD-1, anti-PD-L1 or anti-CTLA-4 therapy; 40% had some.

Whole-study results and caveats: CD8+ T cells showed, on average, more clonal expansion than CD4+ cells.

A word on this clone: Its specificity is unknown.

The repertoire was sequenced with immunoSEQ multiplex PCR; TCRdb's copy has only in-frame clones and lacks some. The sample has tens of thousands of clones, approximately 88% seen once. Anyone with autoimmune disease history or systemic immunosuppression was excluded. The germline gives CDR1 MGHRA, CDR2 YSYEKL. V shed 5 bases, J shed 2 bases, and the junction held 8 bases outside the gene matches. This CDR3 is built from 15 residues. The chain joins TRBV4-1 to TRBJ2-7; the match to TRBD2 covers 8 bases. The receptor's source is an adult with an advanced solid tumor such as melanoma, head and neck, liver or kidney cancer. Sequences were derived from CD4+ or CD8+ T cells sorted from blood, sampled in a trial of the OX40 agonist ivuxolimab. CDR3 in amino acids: CASSLISGSTYEQYF. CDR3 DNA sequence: TGCGCCAGCAGCTTAATAAGCGGGAGCACCTACGAGCAGTACTTC.